The source of this TCR beta chain is a study of early T cells in non-severe SARS-CoV-2 infection. TCRdb re-analysed the 5' RACE reads in MiXCR, keeping a single row per CDR3 protein. The sample holds around 45,000 distinct CDR3 sequences, under 7.5% seen once. Trimming pared 0 bases from V and 6 bases from J, leaving 11 bases between. This CDR3 is built from 13 residues. Germline V gene lookup returns CDR1 DFQATT and CDR2 SNEGSKA (reference sequence). The source material was whole blood. The clonotype originates from an adult who was a healthcare worker with PCR-confirmed SARS-CoV-2 infection or an uninfected control (not recorded which). The genes are TRBV20-1 and TRBJ1-2, with a weak D call TRBD1 (5 bases). CDR3 in DNA: TGCAGTGCTAGAGAGGACATTATAGATGGCTACACCTTC. Protein: CSAREDIIDGYTF.